This T cell receptor beta chain is drawn from a study of blood T cell repertoires in COVID-19. Looking at the study overall: Sites across the United States, Italy and Spain contributed samples from acute and convalescent COVID-19. PBMCs, B-cell-depleted T cells, or T cells provided the cDNA or gDNA that made up the material.

V shed 2 bases and J shed 9 bases, with 11 bases lying between them. The CDR3 spans 14 residues. The germline V gene has CDR1 MNHEY and CDR2 SVGAGI. In the original analysis: Reference gene primer amplification in the assay estimated nucleated cell counts. Sequencing was performed with immunoSEQ multiplex PCR; in TCRdb, only in-frame clones are kept and a portion is missing. V and J calls and clone size are copied from that table; D and trimming were computed from the DNA. Among some 30,000 clones listed, around 87% were seen once. The material sequenced was peripheral blood. The chain recombines TRBV6-5 with TRBJ1-6, with D tentatively TRBD1 (6 bases). The receptor was isolated from a human donor in a cohort sampled during active COVID-19. The donor label of this sample is uncertain. The CDR3 DNA reads as TGTGCCAGCAGTTACCAGGGGAGTGGTTCACCCCTCCACTTT. Its translation is CASSYQGSGSPLHF.